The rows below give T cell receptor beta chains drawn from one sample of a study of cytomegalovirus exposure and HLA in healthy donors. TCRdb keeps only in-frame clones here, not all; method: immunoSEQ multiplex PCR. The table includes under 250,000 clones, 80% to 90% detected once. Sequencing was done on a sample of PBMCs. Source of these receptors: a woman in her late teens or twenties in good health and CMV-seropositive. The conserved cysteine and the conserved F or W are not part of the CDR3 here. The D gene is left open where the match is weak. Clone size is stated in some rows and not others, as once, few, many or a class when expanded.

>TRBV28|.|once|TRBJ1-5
ASSYVMGPQPQH
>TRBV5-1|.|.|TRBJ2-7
ASSFVDTSYEQY
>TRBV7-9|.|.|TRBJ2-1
ASSASGLNEQF
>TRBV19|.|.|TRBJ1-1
ASSIEKGGQDTEAF
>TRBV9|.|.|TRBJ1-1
ASSSSTEAF
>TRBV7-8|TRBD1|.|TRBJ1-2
ASSLKFDGTANYGYT
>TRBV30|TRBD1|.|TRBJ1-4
AWSRTGVEKLF
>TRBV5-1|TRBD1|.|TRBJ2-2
ASSLMGQDTGELF
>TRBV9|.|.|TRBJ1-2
ASSGSGGAYGYT
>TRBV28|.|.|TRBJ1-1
ASSSFPGEALEAF
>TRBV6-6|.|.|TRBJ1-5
ASSVGVGQPQH
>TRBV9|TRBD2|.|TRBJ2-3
ASSVGTSGKVFTDTQY
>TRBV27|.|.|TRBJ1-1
ASRAGGANTEAF
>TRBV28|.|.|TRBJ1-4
ASSRSGGRKLF
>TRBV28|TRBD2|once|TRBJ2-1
ASSSPLAGPHFNEQF
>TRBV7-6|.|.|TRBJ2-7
ASSSGNSYEQY
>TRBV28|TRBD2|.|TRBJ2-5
ASSSGLAGAQETQY
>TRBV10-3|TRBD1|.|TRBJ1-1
AIPRGTADMNTEAF